Below are 17 T cell receptor beta chains sequenced from a single sample in a study of blood T cell repertoires in COVID-19. The protocol was immunoSEQ multiplex PCR, while the TCRdb copy is restricted to in-frame clones and leaves out a portion. The sample consists of roughly 150,000 clones, 80% to 90% of them appearing once. Source material: peripheral blood. All receptors come from a woman aged 55-69 years with active COVID-19.

V is TRBV28 and J is TRBJ1-5; no reliable D call. Germline V gene lookup returns CDR1 MDHEN and CDR2 SYDVKM. The CDR3 has 11 amino acids. Trimming left V 4 bases short and J 14 bases short, with 12 bases between. CDR3 sequence reads: CASSSYRDEHF. As DNA, the CDR3 is TGTGCCAGCAGTTCTTATCGGGATGAGCATTTT.

The sample holds one count of this clone. V and J are TRBV15 and TRBJ1-6, with D maybe TRBD1 (5 bases). This CDR3 spans 15 amino acids. V was clipped by 6 bases and J by 7 bases, with 16 bases between them. Germline V CDR1 and CDR2: LNHNV, YYDKDF (reference sequence). The CDR3 DNA reads as TGTGCCACCAGTCAATCAGCGACAGCGAATTCACCCCTCCACTTT. Amino acid sequence: CATSQSATANSPLHF.

This chain uses TRBV5-1 with TRBJ2-7; 14 nucleotides line up with TRBD2. J lost 1 base, V lost 5 bases, and 17 bases had no gene match. CDR3 length equals 20 residues. Germline V gene lookup returns CDR1 SGHRS and CDR2 YFSETQ. The CDR3 DNA follows: TGCGCCAGCAGGGCGGATCCGGGACTAGCGGGAGTCCACCCTTCCTACGAGCAGTACTTC. Protein: CASRADPGLAGVHPSYEQYF.

The V and J genes are TRBV7-2 and TRBJ2-7; 9 bases agree with TRBD2. The J segment lost 4 bases and the V segment lost 3 bases, leaving 4 bases of the junction unmatched. The CDR3 is 14 amino acids. Germline V gene lookup returns CDR1 SGHTA and CDR2 FQGNSA. As DNA, the CDR3 is TGTGCCAGCAGCTTGGGACTAGCTCCTTACGAGCAGTACTTC. Its protein product is CASSLGLAPYEQYF. Complete variable domain (other parts from reference TRBV7-2 and TRBJ2-7): GAGVSQSPSNKVTEKGKDVELRCDPISGHTALYWYRQSLGQGLEFLIYFQGNSAPDKSGLPSDRFSAERTGGSVSTLTIQRTQQEDSAVYLCASSLGLAPYEQYFGPGTRLTVT.

The CDR3 here is CASSRRQLGTGGHSGANVLTF. The CDR3 coding sequence is TGTGCCAGCTCACGCAGACAACTAGGGACAGGGGGCCACTCTGGGGCCAACGTCCTGACTTTC. The V call is TRBV18, the J call TRBJ2-6; TRBD1 matches 12 bases. This CDR3 region has 21 residues. Trimming took 4 bases from V and 0 from J; bases not matched to a gene: 13. Looked up from germline, CDR1 is KGHSH and CDR2 is LQKENI.

This rearrangement joins TRBV2 to TRBJ2-7; D perhaps matches TRBD1 (6 bases). V lost 4 bases, J lost 5 bases, and 15 bases lay in between. The CDR3 spans 14 residues. The V gene's germline CDR1 is SNHLY and CDR2 FYNNEI. CDR3 region: CASSADRWSHEQYF. Written as DNA, the CDR3 is TGTGCCAGCAGTGCCGACAGGTGGTCCCACGAGCAGTACTTC.

The V gene is TRBV28, the J gene TRBJ2-7; D may be TRBD1 (6 bases). The V end was cut by 8 bases, the J end by 2 bases, with 10 bases between. This CDR3 is 12 amino acids long. The germline CDR1 and CDR2 sequences are MDHEN and SYDVKM. CDR3: CASRGQPYEQYF. CDR3 coding DNA: TGTGCCAGCCGCGGACAGCCCTACGAGCAGTACTTC.

The rearrangement links TRBV28 to TRBJ2-7; D possibly corresponds to TRBD1 (6 bases). Trimming took 5 bases from V and 3 from J, leaving 23 bases between them. The CDR3 covers 17 residues. The germline V gene has CDR1 MDHEN and CDR2 SYDVKM. The CDR3 region is CASSPHLLGTSFYEQYF. CDR3 nucleotides: TGTGCCAGCAGTCCCCACCTCCTCGGGACAAGCTTCTACGAGCAGTACTTC.

The V gene is TRBV9, the J gene TRBJ2-3; 7 bases are shared with TRBD2. Germline trimming cut 1 base from V and 0 bases from J; bases unmatched to any gene: 11. CDR3 length: 18 residues. Per the germline V gene, CDR1 is SGDLS and CDR2 is YYNGEE. The CDR3 coding sequence is TGTGCCAGCAGCGTACTCCCTCCCGCGGGAGAAAGCACAGATACGCAGTATTTT. This sequence encodes CASSVLPPAGESTDTQYF.

The V call is TRBV7-2, the J call TRBJ2-3, with 8 nucleotides matching TRBD1. This CDR3 region has 18 residues. Germline CDR1 is SGHTA and CDR2 is FQGNSA. V was pared by 5 bases and J by 0 bases, with 13 bases of the junction left unmatched. The CDR3 protein is CASSERTGITLSTDTQYF. CDR3 DNA: TGTGCCAGCAGCGAGAGGACAGGGATAACATTAAGCACAGATACGCAGTATTTT.

The rearrangement joins TRBV6-5 to TRBJ2-3, with D possibly TRBD1 on 5 matching bases. This CDR3 has 14 residues. The germline V gene encodes CDR1 MNHEY and CDR2 SVGAGI. The V and J ends lost 7 bases and 1 base respectively, with 12 bases between them. CDR3 loop: CASNGIGGTDTQYF. The CDR3 region has the DNA TGTGCCAGCAATGGCATAGGGGGCACAGATACGCAGTATTTT.

The V and J genes are TRBV4-2 and TRBJ2-2, with TRBD2 as a possible D gene (6 bases). Deletions cut 0 bases from V and 5 bases from J, with 7 bases between. Germline-derived CDR1 and CDR2 are LGHNA and YNFKEQ. This CDR3 is 14 amino acids long. The CDR3 reads CASSQDGGTGELFF. The CDR3 nucleotides read TGTGCCAGCAGCCAAGATGGAGGGACCGGGGAGCTGTTTTTT.

In its sample, this clone was seen once. The chain carries TRBV7-2 and TRBJ1-6; unclear D gene. CDR3 length: 14 amino acids. Germline CDR1 and CDR2: SGHTA and FQGNSA. Trimming took off 3 bases at V and 6 bases at J, with 9 bases between the two ends. The CDR3 DNA follows: TGTGCCAGCAGCTTGGGCAGTTTTAATTCACCCCTCCACTTT. This gives the protein CASSLGSFNSPLHF.

The CDR3: CASSPKGQGSDEQYF. CDR3 DNA sequence: TGTGCCAGCAGCCCCAAGGGACAGGGATCCGACGAGCAGTACTTC. This chain connects TRBV9 to TRBJ2-7, with 9 bases aligning to TRBD1. Germline V gives CDR1 SGDLS, CDR2 YYNGEE. The CDR3 is 15 residues long. Losses at the gene ends were 4 bases for V and 5 bases for J; bases not matched to a gene: 10.

The chain uses TRBV7-2 and TRBJ1-3; D not certain. V was clipped by 2 bases and J by 8 bases, with 10 bases between them. Germline CDR1 reads SGHTA; CDR2 reads FQGNSA. This CDR3 has 13 residues. The CDR3 is CASSLSRQDTIYF. The CDR3 nucleotides are TGTGCCAGCAGCTTATCACGGCAGGACACCATATATTTT.

This sequence joins TRBV19 and TRBJ2-3; D is uncertain. CDR1 and CDR2 from the germline V gene are LNHDA and SQIVND (reference sequence). Trimming removed 5 bases at V and 3 bases at J, with 6 bases between. This CDR3 is built from 12 residues. The CDR3 DNA is TGTGCCAGTAGTTTCCCGACAGATACGCAGTATTTT. Residues: CASSFPTDTQYF.

The gene calls are TRBV5-1 and TRBJ1-3; 7 nucleotides line up with TRBD1. The CDR3 length is 14 residues. Trimming cost V 0 bases and J 4 bases; bases outside gene matches: 1. Germline CDR1 is SGHRS and CDR2 is YFSETQ. The CDR3 reads CASSLGDSGNTIYF. CDR3 nucleotide sequence: TGCGCCAGCAGCTTGGGGGACAGCGGAAACACCATATATTTT.